The 27 T cell receptor beta chains below all came from one sample that was sequenced in a study of naive and memory T cell subsets. Two oligonucleotides, mixed equimolar, formed the beta constant-region primer covering TRBC1 and TRBC2. TCRdb reprocessed the UMI-ligation and nested PCR reads via MiXCR and lists one record per CDR3 protein. The data contain 140,000 to 150,000 distinct CDR3 sequences, approximately 17% of them singletons. The specimen sequenced was naive CD4+ T cells from blood. Source of these receptors: a human donor in good health.

This clonotype has just a few counts. The rearrangement uses TRBV20-1 and TRBJ2-2, with D unclear. The CDR3 is made up of 12 amino acids. V lost 3 bases and J 4 bases, leaving 6 bases between the germline ends. Germline-derived CDR1 and CDR2 are DFQATT and SNEGSKA (reference sequence). CDR3 in DNA: TGCAGTGCTAGCAAGGTCACCGGGGAGCTGTTTTTT. It is translated as CSASKVTGELFF.

The V gene is TRBV5-1, the J gene TRBJ1-1; D uncertain. Per germline, CDR1 SGHRS and CDR2 YFSETQ. The CDR3 extends over 12 amino acids. V was clipped by 2 bases and J by 4 bases, with 6 bases between them. Here the CDR3 reads CASSFPGTEAFF. The CDR3 DNA is TGCGCCAGCAGCTTCCCGGGCACTGAAGCTTTCTTT. The full variable domain, with the rest looked up from reference TRBV5-1 and TRBJ1-1, is KAGVTQTPRYLIKTRGQQVTLSCSPISGHRSVSWYQQTPGQGLQFLFEYFSETQRNKGNFPGRFSGRQFSNSRSEMNVSTLELGDSALYLCASSFPGTEAFFGQGTRLTVV.

The chain couples TRBV6-5 to TRBJ2-1; D not resolved. Trimming pared 0 bases from V and 0 bases from J, leaving 6 bases between. CDR1 is MNHEY and CDR2 is SVGAGI in the germline V gene. The CDR3 is 15 residues long. The CDR3 nucleotides are TGTGCCAGCAGTTACTCGCCGTTCTCCTACAATGAGCAGTTCTTC. This translates into CASSYSPFSYNEQFF.

The chain has TRBV3-1 and TRBJ2-7, with no clear D. Trimming removed 1 base from V and 3 bases from J, with 4 bases in between. The CDR3 totals 12 residues. CDR1 and CDR2 (germline): LGHDT, YNNKEL (reference sequence). DNA of the CDR3: TGTGCCAGCAGCCAAGGACGCTACGAGCAGTACTTC. This translates into CASSQGRYEQYF.

This chain joins TRBV5-1 and TRBJ1-3; maybe TRBD1 (6 bases). Germline V lookup: CDR1 SGHRS, CDR2 YFSETQ. With 0 bases removed from V and 0 bases from J, the gap between germline ends came to 10 bases. This CDR3 is built from 16 residues. The CDR3 DNA sequence: TGCGCCAGCAGCTTGGAGGGGACAAGCTCTGGAAACACCATATATTTT. Residues: CASSLEGTSSGNTIYF.

This clonotype was seen a handful of times. This sequence joins TRBV6-1 and TRBJ1-5; 7 bases are a match to TRBD1. CDR3 length: 14 amino acids. The germline V gene has CDR1 MNHNS and CDR2 SASEGT. V was pared by 4 bases and J by 9 bases, with 9 bases of the junction left unmatched. The CDR3 region has the DNA TGTGCCAGCAGTGGGGTAGGGGGCATTTGGCCCCAGCATTTT. Protein product: CASSGVGGIWPQHF.

The V gene is TRBV7-9, the J gene TRBJ2-1; 8 nucleotides agree with TRBD2. In germline, CDR1 is SEHNR, CDR2 FQNEAQ (reference sequence). The V gene end was trimmed by 1 base and the J gene end by 6 bases; junction bases not matched to a gene: 8. The CDR3 has 16 amino acids. The CDR3 nucleotides are TGTGCCAGCAGCTTAGGGAGTGGACTAGCCATCAATGAGCAGTTCTTC. It encodes CASSLGSGLAINEQFF.

This clonotype came up a few times. The rearrangement joins TRBV24-1 to TRBJ2-1; 10 nucleotides match TRBD2. V shed 9 bases, J shed 2 bases, and the junction held 3 bases outside the gene matches. Per the germline V gene, CDR1 is KGHDR and CDR2 is SFDVKD. The CDR3 loop spans 14 amino acids. In DNA, the CDR3 is TGTGCCACCGGGACTAGCGATCCCTACAATGAGCAGTTCTTC. Encoded protein: CATGTSDPYNEQFF.

The V and J genes are TRBV19 and TRBJ1-2; D may be TRBD1 (6 bases). This CDR3 spans 13 amino acids. Germline V gene data show CDR1 as LNHDA and CDR2 as SQIVND (reference sequence). V was cut by 4 bases and J by 4 bases, with 10 bases left in between. CDR3 DNA: TGTGCCAGTAGTACTACAGGGATCTATGGCTACACCTTC. Its translation: CASSTTGIYGYTF.

The rearrangement joins TRBV12-3 or TRBV12-4 to TRBJ1-1; D remains unclear. V was cut by 3 bases and J by 11 bases, with 19 bases left in between. CDR3 length equals 14 residues. The CDR3 reads CASSFGQSTRYAFF. CDR3 bases: TGTGCCAGCAGTTTCGGGCAGTCTACGAGGTACGCTTTCTTT.

Here the CDR3 DNA reads TGCAGTGCTCCGAACCCCGCGGGAGGCACAGATACGCAGTATTTT. Encoded protein: CSAPNPAGGTDTQYF. The chain links TRBV20-1 to TRBJ2-3; 7 nucleotides agree with TRBD2. CDR3 length equals 15 residues. Germline V lookup: CDR1 DFQATT, CDR2 SNEGSKA (reference sequence). The J segment lost 1 base and the V segment lost 5 bases, leaving 9 bases of the junction unmatched.

This rearrangement joins TRBV2 to TRBJ2-1, with 7 bases lining up with TRBD2. The CDR3 sequence is 13 residues long. Germline CDR1 and CDR2: SNHLY and FYNNEI. After removal of 8 bases from V and 9 bases from J, the junction contained 10 bases not matched to a gene. This chain's CDR3 is CASERGTSSEQFF. The CDR3 DNA reads as TGTGCCAGCGAGCGGGGTACATCGTCTGAGCAGTTCTTC.

The chain has TRBV29-1 and TRBJ2-7; 7 bases are a match to TRBD1. The CDR3 loop spans 14 amino acids. Per germline, CDR1 SQVTM and CDR2 ANQGSEA. The ends lost 6 bases at V and 4 bases at J; junction bases unmatched: 12. CDR3 nucleotide sequence: TGCAGCGTGCGGAACACCGGGACAGTATACGAGCAGTACTTC. Its translation: CSVRNTGTVYEQYF.

The genes are TRBV20-1 and TRBJ2-4; D tentatively fits TRBD1 or TRBD2 (6 bases each). Deletions cut 6 bases from V and 4 bases from J, with 19 bases between. The CDR3 spans 15 residues. Germline V gives CDR1 DFQATT, CDR2 SNEGSKA (reference sequence). The CDR3 loop is CSAAVWGRDKNIQYF. The CDR3 nucleotides are TGCAGTGCGGCTGTATGGGGGCGGGATAAAAACATTCAGTACTTC.

This clonotype was found many times. The rearrangement joins TRBV18 to TRBJ2-1; 12 nucleotides agree with TRBD2. The CDR3 consists of 17 residues. Trimming cost V 2 bases and J 4 bases; bases outside gene matches: 6. CDR1 is KGHSH and CDR2 is LQKENI in the germline V gene. The CDR3 loop is CASSPIRLAGVYNEQFF. The CDR3 DNA follows: TGTGCCAGCTCACCAATTAGACTAGCGGGAGTTTACAATGAGCAGTTCTTC.

V is TRBV7-2 and J is TRBJ2-1; D possibly corresponds to TRBD2 (6 bases). V was shortened by 3 bases and J by 0 bases, with 24 bases between the two germline ends. Looked up from germline, CDR1 is SGHTA and CDR2 is FQGNSA. The CDR3 totals 20 residues. The CDR3 DNA reads as TGTGCCAGCAGCTTCCCCGCAGCAGGTAGCGGCTTTAGCTCCTACAATGAGCAGTTCTTC. This encodes CASSFPAAGSGFSSYNEQFF. Variable domain in full (rest from reference TRBV7-2 and TRBJ2-1): GAGVSQSPSNKVTEKGKDVELRCDPISGHTALYWYRQSLGQGLEFLIYFQGNSAPDKSGLPSDRFSAERTGGSVSTLTIQRTQQEDSAVYLCASSFPAAGSGFSSYNEQFFGPGTRLTVL.

The chain recombines TRBV5-1 with TRBJ1-3; TRBD1 might be the D (5 bases). V gave up 4 bases and J gave up 3 bases, with 11 bases separating them. Germline values: CDR1 SGHRS, CDR2 YFSETQ. This CDR3 is built from 14 residues. As DNA, the CDR3 is TGCGCCAGCAGCACAGACAGTTGTGGAAACACCATATATTTT. The encoded protein is CASSTDSCGNTIYF.

This clonotype was seen ten or more times. CDR3 coding DNA: TGTGCCATCAGTGAGGTCGAGAGCGGGTATGCAGATACGCAGTATTTT. Protein: CAISEVESGYADTQYF. This chain connects TRBV10-3 to TRBJ2-3; possible D gene TRBD2, 6 bases. V lost 2 bases to trimming and J lost 4 bases, with 16 bases between them. Germline CDR1 reads ENHRY; CDR2 reads SYGVKD. CDR3 length: 16 residues.

This clonotype was counted between two and nine times. The chain links TRBV18 to TRBJ2-7, with TRBD1 identical over 8 bases. The germline V gene has CDR1 KGHSH and CDR2 LQKENI. The CDR3 extends over 12 amino acids. V dropped 3 bases and J dropped 9; count of bases not matched to a gene: 4. The CDR3 coding sequence is TGTGCCAGCTCACCGGACAGGGAAGGGCAGTACTTC. Amino acid sequence: CASSPDREGQYF.

There are a few counts of this clonotype. V usage is TRBV7-2 and J usage is TRBJ1-2; a weak D match, TRBD1 (6 bases). Per germline, CDR1 SGHTA and CDR2 FQGNSA. This CDR3 region has 13 residues. Deletions cut 2 bases from V and 8 bases from J, with 12 bases between. The CDR3 DNA sequence: TGTGCCAGCAGCTTACCAGGGGTAGGAGGCTACACCTTC. This encodes CASSLPGVGGYTF.

This clonotype was seen a few times. The gene calls are TRBV20-1 and TRBJ2-5; 11 bases agree with TRBD2. V shed 0 bases and J 1 base; nucleotides not matched to a gene: 10. The CDR3 consists of 18 residues. Germline V gene sequence: CDR1 DFQATT, CDR2 SNEGSKA (reference sequence). The CDR3 loop reads CSARDSTSGSLGQETQYF. For the CDR3, the DNA is TGCAGTGCTAGAGATAGCACTAGCGGGAGCCTAGGCCAAGAGACCCAGTACTTC.

V gene TRBV19 combines with J gene TRBJ2-1; TRBD2 agrees at 12 bases. V shed 2 bases and J 6 bases; nucleotides not matched to a gene: 2. The CDR3 runs to 15 residues. Germline lookup yields CDR1 LNHDA and CDR2 SQIVND (reference sequence). In nucleotides, the CDR3 is TGTGCCAGTAGTATACTAGCGGGAGGGCCCAATGAGCAGTTCTTC. Translated, it gives CASSILAGGPNEQFF.

This clonotype was observed a handful of times. The chain uses TRBV20-1 and TRBJ2-3; 8 positions match TRBD1. The CDR3 runs 14 residues. With V trimmed by 5 bases and J by 4 bases, 8 bases remained unmatched. Germline V CDR1 and CDR2: DFQATT, SNEGSKA (reference sequence). The CDR3 nucleotides are TGCAGTGCTGACGGACAGGGCGGCGCAGATACGCAGTATTTT. Protein product: CSADGQGGADTQYF.

This clonotype was picked up a small number of times. The chain joins TRBV10-3 to TRBJ2-5; 7 bases fit TRBD2. The CDR3 has 14 amino acids. Trimming removed 7 bases from V and 5 bases from J; junction bases left unmatched: 10. The germline V gene encodes CDR1 ENHRY and CDR2 SYGVKD. DNA of the CDR3: TGTGCCATCAAGGCTCGGGAGGCCGGGGAGACCCAGTACTTC. Amino acid sequence: CAIKAREAGETQYF.

J is TRBJ1-4 and V is TRBV15; D is ambiguous. Germline CDR1 and CDR2: LNHNV and YYDKDF (reference sequence). This CDR3 region has 14 residues. The V end lost 5 bases, the J end lost 0 bases, and 7 bases lay between the germline ends. The CDR3: CATSGSATNEKLFF. DNA for the CDR3: TGTGCCACCAGCGGATCGGCAACTAATGAAAAACTGTTTTTT.

This clonotype was counted between two and nine times. The rearrangement uses TRBV19 and TRBJ1-6, with D possibly matching TRBD1 (5 bases). Germline CDR1 is LNHDA and CDR2 is SQIVND (reference sequence). Trimming stripped 3 bases from V and 9 bases from J, with 9 bases between. The CDR3 runs 13 residues. CDR3 sequence (DNA): TGTGCCAGTAGTATTCGGGGGATTTCACCCCTCCACTTT. It specifies CASSIRGISPLHF.

In DNA form, the CDR3 reads TGTGCCAGCAGCCCATCAGGGGGTGGGTATCAGCCCCAGCATTTT. Its translation is CASSPSGGGYQPQHF. The gene calls are TRBV12-3 or TRBV12-4 and TRBJ1-5, with 7 bases matching TRBD1. CDR3 size: 15 residues. V trimming: 6 bases; J trimming: 5 bases; junction bases outside the gene matches: 10.